The present T cell receptor (beta chain) was sequenced within a study of blood T cells in healthy people across ages. Next came a second PCR, run for about 6 to 11 cycles, which used a sample-barcoded 5' primer along with a J-beta primer mix. TCRdb analysed the 5' RACE reads with MiXCR anew, one entry per CDR3 protein. The data show about 620,000 distinct CDR3 sequences, over 20% seen once. Trimming cost V 3 bases and J 2 bases; bases outside gene matches: 7. The CDR3 covers 16 residues. Germline lookup yields CDR1 SGDLS and CDR2 YYNGEE. The sequence was collected from a man between 65 and 80 years old in good health. The sample was blood. This chain connects TRBV9 to TRBJ2-1; 8 bases line up with TRBD1. CDR3 residues: CASSAILQGAYNEQFF. CDR3 coding DNA: TGTGCCAGCAGCGCGATCCTACAGGGGGCCTACAATGAGCAGTTCTTC.